These 28 T cell receptor beta chains share one sample of origin, sequenced in a study of T cells in women clearing cervical HPV infection. Only in-frame clones appear in the TCRdb table, and some are missing; sequencing was by immunoSEQ multiplex PCR. The sample has about 30,000 clones. The specimen sequenced was blood buffy coat. These receptors came from a woman aged 18 to 75 with a cervical HPV16 infection that either progressed to CIN3+ or cleared (not recorded which).

This clone is deemed medium-sized by its frequency. The read finishes 3 residues shy of the CDR3 end, and the germline J gene is used to complete it. The chain is built from TRBV20-1 and TRBJ2-2; D ambiguous. This CDR3 has 13 residues. The V end lost 0 bases, the J end lost 4 bases, and 6 bases lay between the germline ends. From germline, CDR1 is DFQATT and CDR2 SNEGSKA (reference sequence). Here the CDR3 reads CSARDFSTGELFF. CDR3 DNA, as far as it was read: TGCAGTGCTAGAGACTTCAGCACCGGGGAG.

Worth noting for this clone: The CDR3 extends 3 residues past the end of the read, so its final part is completed from the germline J gene. The genes are TRBV19 and TRBJ1-1; 7 positions agree with TRBD1. The trim removed 3 bases at V and 3 bases at J, leaving 7 bases unmatched. The CDR3 runs 15 residues. Germline V gene data show CDR1 as LNHDA and CDR2 as SQIVND (reference sequence). The sequenced part of the CDR3 DNA is TGTGCCAGTAGTATTATAGGGGGCGGTGACACTGAA. Its protein is CASSIIGGGDTE. In full, the CDR3 is CASSIIGGGDTEAFF.

As for this clone: The read ends 3 residues before the CDR3 terminus; that terminus is restored from the germline J gene. The chain links TRBV20-1 to TRBJ2-6; maybe TRBD2 (6 bases). Per germline, CDR1 DFQATT and CDR2 SNEGSKA (reference sequence). The CDR3 loop spans 15 amino acids. Trimming stripped 6 bases from V and 0 bases from J, with 12 bases between. CDR3: CSALASGSGANVLTF. The CDR3 DNA, read in part, is TGCAGTGCCCTAGCGTCGGGCTCTGGGGCCAACGTC.

The CDR3 sequence is CASSERDRGPYEQYF. The covered CDR3 bases are TGTGCCAGCAGTGAACGGGACAGGGGCCCCTACGAG. This chain joins TRBV2 and TRBJ2-7; 10 bases are shared with TRBD1. Coverage ceases 3 residues before the CDR3 finishes, and the germline J gene fills in the end. This CDR3 comprises 15 residues. Trimming took 2 bases from V and 2 from J; bases not matched to a gene: 3. Germline-derived CDR1 and CDR2 are SNHLY and FYNNEI.

As concerns this clone: The read falls 3 residues short of the CDR3 end, and the missing part is taken from the germline J gene. The J gene is TRBJ2-3, the V gene TRBV20-1; 11 nucleotides agree with TRBD2. The V segment lost 6 bases and the J segment 5 bases; nucleotides outside the gene matches: 7. Germline-derived CDR1 and CDR2 are DFQATT and SNEGSKA (reference sequence). The CDR3 extends over 14 amino acids. The CDR3 bases that were read are TGCAGTGCCGGGTTAGCGGGAGGGGAAGATACG. It encodes CSAGLAGGEDT. The complete CDR3 protein is CSAGLAGGEDTQYF.

On this clone itself: The read gets to within 3 residues of the CDR3 end, and the germline J gene fills in the rest. The chain links TRBV5-4 to TRBJ1-1; weak D call: TRBD1 (5 bases). The length of the CDR3 is 13 residues. V was trimmed by 0 bases and J by 4 bases, leaving 7 bases between them. CDR1 and CDR2 (germline): SGHNT, YYREEE (reference sequence). The CDR3 bases that were read are TGTGCCAGCAGCTTGGCCCAGGGCACTGAA. Translated: CASSLAQGTE. The full-length CDR3 reads as CASSLAQGTEAFF.

Details on this clone: The read is 3 residues too short to cover the CDR3 end, so that end is filled in from the germline J gene. The V call is TRBV5-6, the J call TRBJ1-4, with D unclear. The CDR3 runs to 13 residues. Germline V lookup: CDR1 SGHDT, CDR2 YYEEEE. V lost 4 bases, J lost 8 bases, and 12 bases lay in between. The CDR3 sequence is CASSPGIGEKLFF. CDR3 DNA (partial): TGTGCCAGCAGCCCGGGGATCGGGGAAAAA.

Comment on this clone: The CDR3 goes on 3 residues after the read ends, and that part is filled in from the germline J gene. The V call is TRBV20-1, the J call TRBJ2-3; no firm D call. This CDR3 region has 12 residues. Germline V gene lookup returns CDR1 DFQATT and CDR2 SNEGSKA (reference sequence). The CDR3 loop reads CSARGSQETQYF. The sequenced CDR3 bases are TGCAGTGCTAGGGGCAGCCAAGAGACG.

Worth noting for this clone: One end of the junction does not line up with germline, which may come from a read error. With the read ending 3 residues before the CDR3 end, the germline J gene is used to fill in that end. The gene calls are TRBV6-2 or TRBV6-3 and TRBJ1-2; D gene unclear. The CDR3 is 12 amino acids. Germline V gene lookup returns CDR1 MNHEY and CDR2 SVGEGT. The CDR3 DNA, read in part, is TGTGCCACCAGTAACAGCCGCTATGGC. It encodes CATSNSRYG. The full-length CDR3 reads as CATSNSRYGYTF.

About this clone: The missing CDR3 end, 3 residues past where the read stops, is filled in from the germline J gene. The rearrangement links TRBV2 to TRBJ2-1, with 9 positions matching TRBD1. Germline assignment: CDR1 SNHLY and CDR2 FYNNEI. After removal of 6 bases from V and 9 bases from J, the junction contained 9 bases not matched to a gene. The CDR3 has 14 amino acids. The covered CDR3 bases are TGTGCCAGCAGGAAGGAACAGGGGGCGAGTGAG. Its protein product is CASRKEQGASE. The whole CDR3 sequence reads CASRKEQGASEQFF.

A remark on this clone: Coverage ceases 3 residues before the CDR3 finishes, and the germline J gene fills in the end. The chain recombines TRBV19 with TRBJ2-7, with 10 positions matching TRBD1. The V segment lost 6 bases and the J segment 3 bases; nucleotides outside the gene matches: 8. CDR1 and CDR2 (germline): LNHDA, SQIVND (reference sequence). The length of the CDR3 is 15 residues. The CDR3 loop is CASRPTGGLVYEQYF. CDR3 bases read: TGTGCCAGTAGGCCGACAGGGGGCCTTGTCTACGAG.

A word on this clone: The sequence runs out 3 residues before the end of the CDR3; the remainder is reconstructed from the germline J gene. This chain links TRBV2 with TRBJ2-7; D not resolved. CDR3 length: 12 residues. The germline V gene encodes CDR1 SNHLY and CDR2 FYNNEI. V shed 2 bases and J shed 3 bases, with 5 bases lying between them. The CDR3 reads CASSESFYEQYF. The DNA read from the CDR3 is TGTGCCAGCAGTGAAAGCTTCTACGAG.

Concerning this clone itself: The sequenced fragment ends 3 residues before the CDR3 boundary, so the rest is inferred from the germline J gene. The J gene is TRBJ2-1, the V gene TRBV30, with a weak D call TRBD2 (6 bases). V lost 0 bases, J lost 0 bases, and 18 bases lay in between. CDR3 length: 18 amino acids. Germline V CDR1 and CDR2: GTSNPN, SVGIG (reference sequence). CDR3: CAWSVPSESFSSYNEQFF. CDR3 DNA, as far as it was read: TGTGCCTGGAGTGTACCTAGCGAGAGTTTCAGCTCCTACAATGAG.

Notes on this clone: From the germline J gene comes the end of the CDR3, since the read stops 3 residues before it. This chain uses TRBV10-3 with TRBJ2-2, with a possible D match to TRBD2 (7 bases). The ends were cut back, 6 bases at V and 0 bases at J, with 14 bases in the middle. Germline CDR1 reads ENHRY; CDR2 reads SYGVKD. The CDR3 is 16 amino acids. Incomplete CDR3 DNA: TGTGCCATCAGGGGGGGGGCTAACGCGAACACCGGGGAG. Amino acid sequence: CAIRGGANANTGE. The whole CDR3 sequence is CAIRGGANANTGELFF.

In the case of this clone: The read ends 3 residues before the CDR3 terminus; that terminus is restored from the germline J gene. The genes are TRBV13 and TRBJ1-6, with TRBD1 matching 9 bases. V was clipped by 4 bases and J by 10 bases; unmatched bases: 8. Looked up from germline, CDR1 is PRHDT and CDR2 is FYEKMQ (reference sequence). The CDR3 spans 15 residues. CDR3 region: CASSSGGTGWSPLHF. The sequenced part of the CDR3 DNA is TGTGCCAGCAGCTCTGGGGGGACAGGGTGGTCACCC.

As for this clone: A read error may produce the germline difference seen at one junction end. The read comes to an end 3 residues before the CDR3 does, leaving the germline J gene to fill in the end. This chain links TRBV7-7 with TRBJ2-5; D is undetermined. In germline, CDR1 is SSHAT, CDR2 FNYEAQ (reference sequence). There are 13 residues in the CDR3. The CDR3 here is CASSLGPWETQYF. CDR3 bases read: TGTGCTAGCAGCTTAGGGCCGTGGGAGACC.

A note on this clone: The CDR3 extends 3 residues past the end of the read, so its final part is completed from the germline J gene. This sequence joins TRBV5-1 and TRBJ2-1; 12 bases are shared with TRBD1. The germline gives CDR1 SGHRS, CDR2 YFSETQ. The CDR3 consists of 14 residues. V lost 4 bases to trimming and J lost 9 bases; unmatched junction nucleotides: 5. The covered CDR3 bases are TGCGCCAGCAGCGAGGGGACAGGGGGCTTTGAG. This codes for CASSEGTGGFE. The whole CDR3 reads CASSEGTGGFEQFF.

CDR3 DNA (partial): TGTGCCAGTAGTATTCAGTTTGGC. Protein: CASSIQFG. From start to end, the CDR3 is CASSIQFGYTF. This chain uses TRBV19 with TRBJ1-2; D not certain. From the germline J gene comes the end of the CDR3, since the read stops 3 residues before it. The germline gives CDR1 LNHDA, CDR2 SQIVND (reference sequence). This CDR3 has 11 amino acids. V was clipped by 3 bases and J by 7 bases, with 6 bases between them.

About this clone itself: Read coverage stops 3 residues before the CDR3 terminus; the germline J gene supplies the remainder. The genes are TRBV30 and TRBJ2-2, with 9 bases aligning to TRBD1. This CDR3 has 14 amino acids. Per germline, CDR1 GTSNPN and CDR2 SVGIG (reference sequence). With V trimmed by 3 bases and J by 7 bases, 6 bases remained unmatched. The CDR3: CAWSADRGGGELFF. CDR3 bases read: TGTGCCTGGAGCGCCGACAGGGGGGGCGGGGAG. Supplemented by reference TRBV30 and TRBJ2-2, the full variable domain reads SQTIHQWPATLVQPVGSPLSLECTVEGTSNPNLYWYRQAAGRGLQLLFYSVGIGQISSEVPQNLSASRPQDRQFILSSKKLLLSDSGFYLCAWSADRGGGELFFGEGSRLTVL.

About this clone itself: The CDR3 end is not reached by the read, which stops 3 residues before it; the germline J gene fills it in. The chain recombines TRBV6-1 with TRBJ2-2, with a weak D call TRBD2 (6 bases). CDR1 is MNHNS and CDR2 is SASEGT in the germline V gene. The CDR3 consists of 16 residues. V was trimmed by 3 bases and J by 5 bases, leaving 16 bases between them. The covered CDR3 bases are TGTGCCAGCAGTGATTTAGCAGGGAGGTATACCGGGGAG. Translation: CASSDLAGRYTGE. The CDR3 as a whole reads CASSDLAGRYTGELFF.

CDR3 DNA (partial): TGTGCCAGTAGTATAGACAGGGGAAGGCAGCCG. It specifies CASSIDRGRQP. The entire CDR3 reads CASSIDRGRQPQYF. This chain joins TRBV19 and TRBJ2-3; weak D call: TRBD1 (6 bases). The read falls 3 residues short of the CDR3 end, and the missing part is taken from the germline J gene. CDR1 and CDR2 (germline): LNHDA, SQIVND (reference sequence). This CDR3 spans 14 amino acids.

On this clone itself: Sequencing ends 3 residues short of the CDR3 end; the germline J gene provides the rest. The chain recombines TRBV20-1 with TRBJ1-2; the D is unclear. Between the trimmed V and J ends, which lost 3 bases and 4 bases, there was a span of 6 bases. CDR1 is DFQATT, CDR2 SNEGSKA, per germline (reference sequence). The CDR3 is 11 amino acids. The CDR3 reads CSARLAYGYTF. The DNA read from the CDR3 is TGCAGTGCTAGGCTGGCCTATGGC.

About this clone itself: The read falls 3 residues short of the CDR3 end, and the missing part is taken from the germline J gene. This chain connects TRBV11-2 to TRBJ2-1; no clear D gene. V lost 0 bases and J 6 bases, leaving 9 bases between the germline ends. The germline CDR1 and CDR2 sequences are SGHAT and FQNNGV. The CDR3 length is 14 residues. The sequenced part of the CDR3 DNA is TGTGCCAGCAGCTTAGATACAGCCATCAATGAG. Translation gives CASSLDTAINE. The full CDR3 protein reads CASSLDTAINEQFF.

Notes on this clone: The CDR3 end lies 3 residues beyond the end of the read and is filled in from the germline J gene. This chain uses TRBV5-1 with TRBJ1-4, with D tentatively TRBD1 (6 bases). Germline V gene sequence: CDR1 SGHRS, CDR2 YFSETQ. V lost 4 bases and J 8 bases, leaving 21 bases between the germline ends. CDR3 length: 16 amino acids. The CDR3 bases that were read are TGCGCCAGCAGCCCTACCCTAACAGGGTCGGGGGAAAAA. Residues: CASSPTLTGSGEK. The entire CDR3 protein is CASSPTLTGSGEKLFF.

To note about this clone: The read stops 3 residues short of the end of the CDR3; the missing end is completed from the germline J gene. This sequence joins TRBV2 and TRBJ2-3; a weak D match, TRBD2 (5 bases). Germline-derived CDR1 and CDR2 are SNHLY and FYNNEI. The CDR3 is 14 amino acids. With 2 bases removed from V and 2 bases from J, the gap between germline ends came to 8 bases. The chain's CDR3 is CASSERAATDTQYF. The sequenced part of the CDR3 DNA is TGTGCCAGCAGTGAAAGAGCGGCCACAGATACG.

This clone is called medium-sized based on its frequency. The read terminates 3 residues before the CDR3 end, so the remaining end is supplied by the germline J gene. The chain has TRBV7-2 and TRBJ2-7; D unclear. Looked up from germline, CDR1 is SGHTA and CDR2 is FQGNSA. CDR3 length: 15 residues. Trimming left V 5 bases short and J 5 bases short, with 19 bases between. The part of the CDR3 DNA that was read is TGTGCCAGCAGCCTTTCCCGTAGGATACGGGACGAG. It encodes CASSLSRRIRDE. The complete CDR3 protein is CASSLSRRIRDEQYF.

Of note for this clone: The read ends 3 residues before the CDR3 terminus; that terminus is restored from the germline J gene. The chain employs TRBV9 and TRBJ2-7; 9 positions agree with TRBD1. Germline-derived CDR1 and CDR2 are SGDLS and YYNGEE. The length of the CDR3 is 15 residues. V was clipped by 4 bases and J by 0 bases; unmatched bases: 5. The covered CDR3 bases are TGTGCCAGCAGCTTTGGACAGGGGATCTCCTACGAG. Its protein is CASSFGQGISYE. The full-length CDR3 reads as CASSFGQGISYEQYF.

Details on this clone: The CDR3 end falls 3 residues outside the read, so it is completed with the germline J gene. The rearrangement links TRBV30 to TRBJ1-1; D ambiguous. CDR1 and CDR2 (germline): GTSNPN, SVGIG (reference sequence). The CDR3 runs 11 residues. This CDR3 reads CAWSVLLEAFF. The CDR3 bases that were read are TGTGCCTGGAGTGTACTTCTCGAA.